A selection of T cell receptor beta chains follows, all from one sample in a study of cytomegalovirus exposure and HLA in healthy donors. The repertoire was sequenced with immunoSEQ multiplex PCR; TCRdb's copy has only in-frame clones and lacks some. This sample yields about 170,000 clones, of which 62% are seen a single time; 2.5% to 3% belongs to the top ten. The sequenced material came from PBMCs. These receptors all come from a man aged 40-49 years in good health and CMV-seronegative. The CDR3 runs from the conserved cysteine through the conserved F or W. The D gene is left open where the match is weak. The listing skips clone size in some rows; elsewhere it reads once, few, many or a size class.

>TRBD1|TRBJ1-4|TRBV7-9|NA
CSSSRRDRLIEKLFF
TGTTCCAGCAGCCGCCGGGACAGATTAATCGAAAAACTGTTTTTT
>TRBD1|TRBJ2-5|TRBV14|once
CASSRDRETQYF
TGTGCCAGCAGCCGGGACAGAGAGACCCAGTACTTC
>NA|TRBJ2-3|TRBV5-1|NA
CASSFRAGEDTQYF
TGCGCCAGCAGCTTTAGGGCAGGGGAGGATACGCAGTATTTT
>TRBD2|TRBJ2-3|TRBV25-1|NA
CASRLAGITDTQYF
TGTGCCAGCCGGCTAGCGGGGATAACAGATACGCAGTATTTT
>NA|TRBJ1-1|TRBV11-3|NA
CASSLGSGAGRGTDTEAFF
TGTGCCAGCAGCTTAGGGTCGGGCGCGGGCAGAGGGACTGACACTGAAGCTTTCTTT
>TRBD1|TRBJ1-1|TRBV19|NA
CASSMKGQGSQAFF
TGTGCCAGTAGTATGAAGGGACAGGGCTCTCAAGCTTTCTTT
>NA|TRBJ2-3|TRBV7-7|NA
CASSLAGADTQYF
TGTGCTAGCAGCTTAGCTGGAGCAGATACGCAGTATTTT
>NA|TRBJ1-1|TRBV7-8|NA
CASREGGSTEAFF
TGTGCCAGCAGAGAGGGGGGGAGCACTGAAGCTTTCTTT
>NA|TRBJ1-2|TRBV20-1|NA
CSAGDNGYTF
TGCAGTGCCGGGGACAATGGCTACACCTTC
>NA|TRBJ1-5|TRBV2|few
CASSARAGNQPQHF
TGTGCCAGCAGTGCCAGGGCGGGGAATCAGCCCCAGCATTTT
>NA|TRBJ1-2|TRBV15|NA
CATSRRGNYGYTF
TGTGCCACCAGCAGAAGGGGTAACTATGGCTACACCTTC
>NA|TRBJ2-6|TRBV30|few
CAWRYLIGAGSGANVLTF
TGTGCCTGGAGATATCTCATAGGGGCCGGCTCTGGGGCCAACGTCCTGACTTTC
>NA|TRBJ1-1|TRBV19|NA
CASSMGGHPSEEAFF
TGTGCCAGTAGTATGGGTGGGCACCCCTCCGAGGAAGCTTTCTTT
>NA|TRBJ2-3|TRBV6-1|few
CASSEGRGTLPDTQYF
TGTGCCAGCAGTGAAGGGCGGGGAACCTTACCAGATACGCAGTATTTT
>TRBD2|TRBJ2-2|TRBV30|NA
CAWNPREQGGFTGELFF
TGTGCCTGGAACCCGCGGGAGCAGGGTGGGTTCACCGGGGAGCTGTTTTTT
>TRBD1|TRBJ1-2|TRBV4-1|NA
CASSQDPTGTGKRYTF
TGCGCCAGCAGCCAAGATCCGACCGGGACAGGGAAGCGCTACACCTTC
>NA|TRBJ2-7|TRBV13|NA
CASSLGTVYYEQYF
TGTGCCAGCAGCTTAGGGACAGTCTACTACGAGCAGTACTTC
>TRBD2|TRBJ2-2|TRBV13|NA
CASSLASWLAGVSATGELFF
TGTGCCAGCAGCTTAGCCTCTTGGCTAGCGGGAGTTTCTGCCACCGGGGAGCTGTTTTTT
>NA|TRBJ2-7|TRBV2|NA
CASSEDFSGGYEQYF
TGTGCCAGCAGTGAAGATTTCTCAGGGGGGTACGAGCAGTACTTC
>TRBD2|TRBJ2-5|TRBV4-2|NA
CASSQEVLAGIEETQYF
TGTGCCAGCAGCCAAGAGGTACTAGCGGGGATAGAAGAGACCCAGTACTTC
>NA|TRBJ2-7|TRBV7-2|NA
CASSLALHEQYF
TGTGCCAGCAGCTTAGCTCTCCACGAGCAGTACTTC
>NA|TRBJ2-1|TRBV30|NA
CAWSVGRVDEQFF
TGTGCCTGGAGTGTAGGCCGGGTTGATGAGCAGTTCTTC
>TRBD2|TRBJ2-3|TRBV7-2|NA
CASSLSRGGRLADTQYF
TGTGCCAGCAGCTTGTCTCGGGGGGGGCGATTAGCAGATACGCAGTATTTT
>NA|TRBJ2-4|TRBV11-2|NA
CASNPGIRGASIQYF
TGTGCCAGCAACCCGGGCATCAGGGGAGCCAGCATTCAGTACTTC
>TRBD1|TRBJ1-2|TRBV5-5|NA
CASSPGTGQYYGYTF
TGTGCCAGCAGTCCCGGGACAGGGCAGTACTATGGCTACACCTTC
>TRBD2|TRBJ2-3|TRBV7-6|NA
CASRYGAGITDTQYF
TGTGCCAGCAGGTACGGAGCGGGGATCACAGATACGCAGTATTTT
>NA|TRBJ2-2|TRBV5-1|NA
CASSFGHGDTGELFF
TGCGCCAGCAGCTTTGGGCACGGGGACACCGGGGAGCTGTTTTTT
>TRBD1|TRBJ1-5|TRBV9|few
CASSGTGGNQPQHF
TGTGCCAGCAGCGGTACAGGGGGCAATCAGCCCCAGCATTTT
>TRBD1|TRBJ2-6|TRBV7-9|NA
CASSINGTGGNWANVLTF
TGTGCCAGCAGCATAAACGGGACAGGGGGAAACTGGGCCAACGTCCTGACTTTC
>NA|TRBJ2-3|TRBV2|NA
CASSSVRDSADGTQYF
TGTGCCAGCAGTTCGGTCCGGGACTCGGCGGATGGTACGCAGTATTTT
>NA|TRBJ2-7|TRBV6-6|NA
CATTVSSYEQYF
TGTGCCACCACGGTTTCGTCCTACGAGCAGTACTTC
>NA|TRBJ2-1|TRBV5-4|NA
CASSPRREIYNEQFF
TGTGCCAGCAGCCCTAGGAGAGAAATCTACAATGAGCAGTTCTTC
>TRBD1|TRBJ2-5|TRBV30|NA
CAGQTGQETQYF
TGTGCCGGCCAGACAGGGCAAGAGACCCAGTACTTC
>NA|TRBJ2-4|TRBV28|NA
CASNEDSLAKNIQYF
TGTGCCAGCAATGAGGACTCGCTAGCCAAAAACATTCAGTACTTC
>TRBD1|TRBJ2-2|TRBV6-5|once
CASSRDRERTGELFF
TGTGCCAGCTCCAGGGACAGGGAAAGGACCGGGGAGCTGTTTTTT
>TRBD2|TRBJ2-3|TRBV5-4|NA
CASSLRTSGGGTDTQYF
TGTGCCAGCAGCTTGCGGACTAGCGGGGGGGGCACAGATACGCAGTATTTT
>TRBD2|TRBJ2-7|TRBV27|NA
CASSLSSGGSSYEQYF
TGTGCCAGCAGTTTGTCAAGCGGGGGGTCCTCCTACGAGCAGTACTTC
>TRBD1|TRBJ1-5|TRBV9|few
CASSPGQAAQPQHF
TGTGCCAGCAGCCCCGGACAGGCCGCTCAGCCCCAGCATTTT
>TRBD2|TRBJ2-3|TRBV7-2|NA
CASSYRGEGWDTQYF
TGTGCCAGCAGCTACCGGGGGGAGGGCTGGGATACGCAGTATTTT
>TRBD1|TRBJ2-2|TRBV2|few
CASSESRGRMDTGELFF
TGTGCCAGCAGTGAATCCAGGGGGCGCATGGACACCGGGGAGCTGTTTTTT
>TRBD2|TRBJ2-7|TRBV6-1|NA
CASSDAGVREQYF
TGTGCCAGCAGTGATGCGGGAGTAAGGGAGCAGTACTTC
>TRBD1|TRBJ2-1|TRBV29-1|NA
CSVAPRQGLRRSYNEQFF
TGCAGCGTTGCACCAAGACAGGGTTTACGGAGGTCCTACAATGAGCAGTTCTTC
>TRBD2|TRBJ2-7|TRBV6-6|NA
CASRRPLAGGSYEQYF
TGTGCCAGCAGGCGCCCACTAGCGGGGGGCTCCTACGAGCAGTACTTC
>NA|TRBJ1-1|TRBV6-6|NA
CASSPITEAFF
TGTGCCAGCAGCCCCATCACTGAAGCTTTCTTT
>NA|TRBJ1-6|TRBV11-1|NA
CASSSTRERGSSPLHF
TGTGCCAGCAGCTCCACACGGGAGAGGGGTAGTTCACCCCTCCACTTT
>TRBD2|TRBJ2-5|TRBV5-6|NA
CASTTITSGGIETQYF
TGTGCCAGCACCACCATAACGAGCGGGGGAATCGAGACCCAGTACTTC
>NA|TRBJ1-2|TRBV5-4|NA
CASSSDYGYTF
TGTGCCAGCAGCTCGGACTATGGCTACACCTTC
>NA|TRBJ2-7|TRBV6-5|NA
CASSLDGFSYEQYF
TGTGCCAGCAGCCTCGACGGGTTCTCCTACGAGCAGTACTTC
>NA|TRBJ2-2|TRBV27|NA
CASGAIEAPGELFF
TGTGCCAGCGGGGCAATTGAAGCACCCGGGGAGCTGTTTTTT
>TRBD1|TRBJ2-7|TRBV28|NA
CASSLLGWDREHEQYF
TGTGCCAGCAGTTTATTAGGGTGGGACAGGGAGCACGAGCAGTACTTC